The 4 T cell receptor beta chains in this list originate from one sample, sequenced in a study of CD8 T cells in ankylosing spondylitis. These receptors lack a known antigen. Whole-study findings and limits: In ankylosing spondylitis blood, a motif of about 8 highly homologous TCR beta variants appeared characteristic.

From the 5' RACE reads, TCRdb called clonotypes with MiXCR, one entry per CDR3 protein. The data contain 700,000 to 1,000,000 distinct CDR3 sequences, around 11% of them singletons. Sequencing was done on a sample of blood, either unsorted or a sorted T cell fraction (not recorded which). The receptors originated from a male donor with ankylosing spondylitis.

There are a few counts of this clonotype. The chain employs TRBV15 and TRBJ2-3; D is unclear. Germline values: CDR1 LNHNV, CDR2 YYDKDF (reference sequence). The germline V and J ends were trimmed by 0 bases and 3 bases, with 4 bases remaining between them. CDR3 length equals 13 residues. For the CDR3, the DNA is TGTGCCACCAGCAGAGAATTGACAGATACGCAGTATTTT. Protein: CATSRELTDTQYF.

This clonotype has a handful of counts. The genes are TRBV20-1 and TRBJ2-3, with 8 bases aligning to TRBD1. The CDR3 is made up of 12 amino acids. CDR1 DFQATT and CDR2 SNEGSKA come from the germline V gene (reference sequence). CDR3 sequence reads: CSNRGLADTQYF. CDR3 sequence (DNA): TGCAGCAACAGGGGGTTAGCAGATACGCAGTATTTT.

This clonotype has just a few counts. The V and J genes are TRBV7-9 and TRBJ2-1; D might be TRBD1 (5 bases). V was pared by 1 base and J by 7 bases, with 17 bases between. CDR3 length equals 16 residues. Germline CDR1 is SEHNR and CDR2 is FQNEAQ (reference sequence). The CDR3 region is CASSLGGGPPRNEQFF. The CDR3 bases are TGTGCCAGCAGCTTAGGGGGCGGCCCCCCGAGAAATGAGCAGTTCTTC.

This clonotype has a handful of counts. The V gene is TRBV4-3, the J gene TRBJ1-4, with a weak D call TRBD1 (6 bases). V lost 4 bases and J 4 bases, leaving 16 bases between the germline ends. This CDR3 spans 16 amino acids. The germline gives CDR1 LGHNA, CDR2 YSLEER. The CDR3 reads CASSRQVPGGNEKLFF. The CDR3, as DNA: TGCGCCAGCAGCCGACAGGTCCCCGGGGGTAATGAAAAACTGTTTTTT.